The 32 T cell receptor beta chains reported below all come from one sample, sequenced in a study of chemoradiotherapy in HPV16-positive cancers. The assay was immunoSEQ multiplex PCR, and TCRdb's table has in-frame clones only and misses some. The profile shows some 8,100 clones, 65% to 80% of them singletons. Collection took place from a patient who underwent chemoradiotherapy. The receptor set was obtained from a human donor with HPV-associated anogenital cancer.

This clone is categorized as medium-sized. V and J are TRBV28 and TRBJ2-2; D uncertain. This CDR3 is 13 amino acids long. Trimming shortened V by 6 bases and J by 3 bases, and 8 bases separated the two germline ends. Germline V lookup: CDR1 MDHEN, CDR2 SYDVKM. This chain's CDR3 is CASSRDYTGELFF. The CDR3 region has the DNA TGTGCCAGCAGCCGCGATTACACCGGGGAGCTGTTTTTT.

CDR3 in amino acids: CASSTSLGSEQFF. Here the CDR3 DNA reads TGTGCCAGCAGCACAAGTCTGGGGAGTGAGCAGTTCTTC. The chain employs TRBV9 and TRBJ2-1; D possibly corresponds to TRBD2 (5 bases). The CDR3 contains 13 residues. V lost 4 bases and J 9 bases, leaving 14 bases between the germline ends. Looked up from germline, CDR1 is SGDLS and CDR2 is YYNGEE.

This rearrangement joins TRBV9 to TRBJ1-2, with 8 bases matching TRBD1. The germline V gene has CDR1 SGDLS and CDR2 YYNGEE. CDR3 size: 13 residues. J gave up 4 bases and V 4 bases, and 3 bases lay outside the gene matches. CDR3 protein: CASSPRGLYGYTF. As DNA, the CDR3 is TGTGCCAGCAGCCCCAGGGGGCTCTATGGCTACACCTTC. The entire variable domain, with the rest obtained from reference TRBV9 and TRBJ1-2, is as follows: DSGVTQTPKHLITATGQRVTLRCSPRSGDLSVYWYQQSLDQGLQFLIQYYNGEERAKGNILERFSAQQFPDLHSELNLSSLELGDSALYFCASSPRGLYGYTFGSGTRLTVV.

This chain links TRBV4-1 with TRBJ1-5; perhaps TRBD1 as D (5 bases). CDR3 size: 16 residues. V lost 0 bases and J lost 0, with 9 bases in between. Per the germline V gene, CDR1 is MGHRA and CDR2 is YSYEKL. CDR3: CASSQDPTDSNQPQHF. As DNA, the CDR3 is TGCGCCAGCAGCCAAGATCCGACAGATAGCAATCAGCCCCAGCATTTT.

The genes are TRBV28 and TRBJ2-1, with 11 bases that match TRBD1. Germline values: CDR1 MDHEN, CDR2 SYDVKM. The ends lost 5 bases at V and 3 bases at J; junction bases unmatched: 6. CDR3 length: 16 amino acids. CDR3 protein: CASSHTGTGGYNEQFF. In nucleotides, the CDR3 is TGTGCCAGCAGTCATACCGGGACAGGGGGCTACAATGAGCAGTTCTTC.

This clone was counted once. DNA for the CDR3: TGCAGCGTTGGGGACCGGACTCGGGGAAACACCATATATTTT. As protein: CSVGDRTRGNTIYF. The chain recombines TRBV29-1 with TRBJ1-3, with TRBD1 as a possible D gene (5 bases). Looked up from germline, CDR1 is SQVTM and CDR2 is ANQGSEA. The V end lost 4 bases, the J end lost 4 bases, and 14 bases lay between the germline ends. The CDR3 is 14 residues long. Full variable domain (remainder filled in from reference TRBV29-1 and TRBJ1-3): SAVISQKPSRDICQRGTSLTIQCQVDSQVTMMFWYRQQPGQSLTLIATANQGSEATYESGFVIDKFPISRPNLTFSTLTVSNMSPEDSSIYLCSVGDRTRGNTIYFGEGSWLTVV.

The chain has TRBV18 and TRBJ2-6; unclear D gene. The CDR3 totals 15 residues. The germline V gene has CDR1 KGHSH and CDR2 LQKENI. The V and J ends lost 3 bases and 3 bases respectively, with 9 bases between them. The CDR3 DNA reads TGTGCCAGCTCACCCCGTAGTGGTGGGGCCAACGTCCTGACTTTC. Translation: CASSPRSGGANVLTF.

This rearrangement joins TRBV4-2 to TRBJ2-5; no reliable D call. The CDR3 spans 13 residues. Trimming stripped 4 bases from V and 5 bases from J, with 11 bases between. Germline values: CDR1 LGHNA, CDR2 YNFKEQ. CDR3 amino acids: CASSRAMEETQYF. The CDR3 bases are TGTGCCAGCAGCCGAGCCATGGAGGAGACCCAGTACTTC.

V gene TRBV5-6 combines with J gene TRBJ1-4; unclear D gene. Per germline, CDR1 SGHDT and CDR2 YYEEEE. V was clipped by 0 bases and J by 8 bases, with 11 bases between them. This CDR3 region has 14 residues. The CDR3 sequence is CASSLERQGEKLFF. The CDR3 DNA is TGTGCCAGCAGCTTGGAAAGGCAAGGGGAAAAACTGTTTTTT. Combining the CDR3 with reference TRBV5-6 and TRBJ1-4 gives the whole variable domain DAGVTQSPTHLIKTRGQQVTLRCSPKSGHDTVSWYQQALGQGPQFIFQYYEEEERQRGNFPDRFSGHQFPNYSSELNVNALLLGDSALYLCASSLERQGEKLFFGSGTQLSVL.

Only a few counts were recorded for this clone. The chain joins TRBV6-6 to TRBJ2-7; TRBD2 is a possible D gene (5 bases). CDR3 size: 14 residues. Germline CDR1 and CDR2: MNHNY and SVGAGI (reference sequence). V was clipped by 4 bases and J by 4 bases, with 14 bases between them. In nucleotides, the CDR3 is TGTGCCAGCAGTTCCGCGGGTCCCCAATACGAGCAGTACTTC. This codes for CASSSAGPQYEQYF.

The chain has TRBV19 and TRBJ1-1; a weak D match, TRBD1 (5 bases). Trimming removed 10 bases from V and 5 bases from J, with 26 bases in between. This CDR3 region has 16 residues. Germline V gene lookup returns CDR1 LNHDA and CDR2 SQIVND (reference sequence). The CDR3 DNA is TGTGCCATACATTCTGACAGAAAAGGGGTTAGTACTGAAGCTTTCTTT. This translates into CAIHSDRKGVSTEAFF.

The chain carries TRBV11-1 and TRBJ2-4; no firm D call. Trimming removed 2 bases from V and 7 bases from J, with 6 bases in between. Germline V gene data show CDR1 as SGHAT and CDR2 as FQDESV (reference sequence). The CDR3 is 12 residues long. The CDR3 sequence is CASSLKGNIQYF. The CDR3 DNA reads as TGTGCCAGCAGCTTAAAGGGCAACATTCAGTACTTC.

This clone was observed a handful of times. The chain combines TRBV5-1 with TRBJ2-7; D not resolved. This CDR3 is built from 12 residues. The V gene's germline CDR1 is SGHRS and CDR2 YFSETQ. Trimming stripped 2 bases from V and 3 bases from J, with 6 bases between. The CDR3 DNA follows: TGCGCCAGCAGCTTCGACGGCTACGAGCAGTACTTC. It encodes CASSFDGYEQYF.

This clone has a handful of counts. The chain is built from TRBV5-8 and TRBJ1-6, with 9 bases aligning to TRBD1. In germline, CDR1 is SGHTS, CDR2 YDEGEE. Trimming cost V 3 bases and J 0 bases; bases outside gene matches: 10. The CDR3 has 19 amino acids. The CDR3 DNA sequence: TGTGCCAGCAGCTCCGGGACAGGGTATATCGGCTCCTATAATTCACCCCTCCACTTT. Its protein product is CASSSGTGYIGSYNSPLHF.

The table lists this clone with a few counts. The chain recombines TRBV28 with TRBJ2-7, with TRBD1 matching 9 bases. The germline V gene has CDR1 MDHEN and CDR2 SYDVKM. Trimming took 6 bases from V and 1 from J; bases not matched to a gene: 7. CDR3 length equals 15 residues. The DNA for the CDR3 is TGTGCCAGCAGGGGGGGGACAGGGTTTTCCTACGAGCAGTACTTC. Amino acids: CASRGGTGFSYEQYF.

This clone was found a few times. CDR3 protein: CASSLARGRGNGYTF. CDR3 in DNA: TGTGCCAGCAGCTTGGCCCGGGGCAGGGGTAATGGCTACACCTTC. This chain links TRBV5-6 with TRBJ1-2; the D gene is possibly TRBD1 (6 bases). The length of the CDR3 is 15 residues. The V end lost 0 bases, the J end lost 6 bases, and 15 bases lay between the germline ends. CDR1 SGHDT and CDR2 YYEEEE come from the germline V gene.

As DNA, the CDR3 is TGTGCCAGAAGCGCCCTACTAGCGGGGGAACCCTACGAGCAGTACTTC. It specifies CARSALLAGEPYEQYF. The chain couples TRBV5-3 to TRBJ2-7; 11 nucleotides line up with TRBD2. TRBV5-3 is an ORF, with its function uncertain. V lost 4 bases, J lost 2 bases, and 8 bases stayed unmatched. This CDR3 has 16 residues.

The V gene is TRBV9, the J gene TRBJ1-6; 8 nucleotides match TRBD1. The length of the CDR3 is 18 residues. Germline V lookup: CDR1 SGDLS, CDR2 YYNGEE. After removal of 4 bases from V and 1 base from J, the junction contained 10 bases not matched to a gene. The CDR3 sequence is CASSQQGGVGSYNSPLHF. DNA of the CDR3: TGTGCCAGCAGCCAACAGGGGGGGGTAGGGTCCTATAATTCACCCCTCCACTTT.

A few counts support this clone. This chain's CDR3 is CASSSDRAESYGYTF. For the CDR3, the DNA is TGTGCCAGCAGCTCCGACAGGGCAGAGAGCTATGGCTACACCTTC. The rearrangement links TRBV11-1 to TRBJ1-2; 7 nucleotides match TRBD1. The length of the CDR3 is 15 residues. Per the germline V gene, CDR1 is SGHAT and CDR2 is FQDESV (reference sequence). V was clipped by 4 bases and J by 4 bases; unmatched bases: 9.

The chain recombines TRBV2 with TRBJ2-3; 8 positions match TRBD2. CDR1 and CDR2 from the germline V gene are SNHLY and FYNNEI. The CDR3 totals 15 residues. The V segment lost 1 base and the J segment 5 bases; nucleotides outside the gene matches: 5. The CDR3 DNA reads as TGTGCCAGCAGTGAAGGACGGGGGGGCAGAGATACGCAGTATTTT. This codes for CASSEGRGGRDTQYF. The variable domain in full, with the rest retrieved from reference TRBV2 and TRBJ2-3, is EPEVTQTPSHQVTQMGQEVILRCVPISNHLYFYWYRQILGQKVEFLVSFYNNEISEKSEIFDDQFSVERPDGSNFTLKIRSTKLEDSAMYFCASSEGRGGRDTQYFGPGTRLTVL.

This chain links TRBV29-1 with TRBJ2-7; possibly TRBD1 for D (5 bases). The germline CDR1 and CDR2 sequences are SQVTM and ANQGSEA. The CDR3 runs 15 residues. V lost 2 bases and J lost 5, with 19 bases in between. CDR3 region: CSVETPGQFPHEQYF. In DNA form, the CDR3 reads TGCAGCGTTGAAACTCCTGGACAATTCCCTCACGAGCAGTACTTC.

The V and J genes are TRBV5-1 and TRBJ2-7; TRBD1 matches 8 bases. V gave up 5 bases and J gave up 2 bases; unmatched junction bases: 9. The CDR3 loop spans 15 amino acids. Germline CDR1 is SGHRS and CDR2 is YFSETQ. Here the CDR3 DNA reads TGCGCCAGCAGACCCGACAGGGGATTTACCTACGAGCAGTACTTC. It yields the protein CASRPDRGFTYEQYF.

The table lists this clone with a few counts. This CDR3 is CASSLHPSGYTDTQYF. DNA of the CDR3: TGTGCCAGCAGCCTTCATCCTAGCGGGTACACAGATACGCAGTATTTT. V is TRBV14 and J is TRBJ2-3; the match to TRBD2 covers 8 bases. CDR1 is SGHDN, CDR2 FVKESK, per germline. This CDR3 region has 16 residues. V dropped 4 bases and J dropped 2; count of bases not matched to a gene: 8.

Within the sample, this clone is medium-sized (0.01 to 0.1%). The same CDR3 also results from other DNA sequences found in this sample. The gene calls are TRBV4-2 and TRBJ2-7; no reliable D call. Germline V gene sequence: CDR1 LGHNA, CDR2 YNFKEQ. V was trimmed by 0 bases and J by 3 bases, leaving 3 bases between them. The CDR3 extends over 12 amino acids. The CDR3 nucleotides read TGTGCCAGCAGCCAAGATAGCTACGAGCAGTACTTC. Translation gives CASSQDSYEQYF.

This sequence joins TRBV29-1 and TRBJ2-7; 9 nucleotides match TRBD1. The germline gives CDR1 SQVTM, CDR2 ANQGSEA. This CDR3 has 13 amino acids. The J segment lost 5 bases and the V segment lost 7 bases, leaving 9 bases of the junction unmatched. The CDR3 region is CSAAGTGYHEQYF. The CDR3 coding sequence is TGCAGCGCTGCCGGGACAGGGTACCACGAGCAGTACTTC.

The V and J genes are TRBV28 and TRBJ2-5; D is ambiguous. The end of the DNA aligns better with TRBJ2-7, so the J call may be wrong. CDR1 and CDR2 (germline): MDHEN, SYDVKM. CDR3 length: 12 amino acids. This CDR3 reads CASSLSIYEQYF. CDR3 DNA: TGTGCCAGCAGTTTATCCATCTACGAGCAGTACTTC.

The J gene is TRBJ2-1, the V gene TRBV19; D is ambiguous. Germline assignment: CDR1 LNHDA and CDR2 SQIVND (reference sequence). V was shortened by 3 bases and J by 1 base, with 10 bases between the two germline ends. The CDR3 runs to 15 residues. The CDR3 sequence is CASSMNRLSYNEQFF. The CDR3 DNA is TGTGCCAGTAGTATGAACCGGCTGTCCTACAATGAGCAGTTCTTC.

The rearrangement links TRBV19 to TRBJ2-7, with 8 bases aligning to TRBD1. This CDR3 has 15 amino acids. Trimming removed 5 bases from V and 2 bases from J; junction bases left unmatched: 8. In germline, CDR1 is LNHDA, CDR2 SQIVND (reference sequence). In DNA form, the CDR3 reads TGTGCCAGTAGTGCCGGGGACAGGTCAACCTACGAGCAGTACTTC. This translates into CASSAGDRSTYEQYF.

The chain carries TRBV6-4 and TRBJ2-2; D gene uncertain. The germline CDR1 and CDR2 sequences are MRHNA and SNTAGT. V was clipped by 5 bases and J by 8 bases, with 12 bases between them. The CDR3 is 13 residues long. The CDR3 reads CASSRVSRGELFF. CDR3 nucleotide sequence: TGTGCCAGCAGTCGGGTTTCCAGAGGGGAGCTGTTTTTT.

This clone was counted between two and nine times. CDR3 amino acids: CASSLATPAGELFF. DNA of the CDR3: TGTGCCAGCAGCTTGGCGACTCCCGCCGGGGAGCTGTTTTTT. The chain carries TRBV5-4 and TRBJ2-2, with D uncertain. Trimming took 0 bases from V and 6 from J, leaving 9 bases between them. CDR1 is SGHNT, CDR2 YYREEE, per germline (reference sequence). The CDR3 is 14 residues long.

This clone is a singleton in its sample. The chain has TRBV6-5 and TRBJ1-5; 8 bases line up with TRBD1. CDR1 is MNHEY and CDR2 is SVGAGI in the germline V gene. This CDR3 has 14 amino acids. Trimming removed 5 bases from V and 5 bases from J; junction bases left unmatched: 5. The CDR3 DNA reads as TGTGCCAGCAGTCTAAGACAGGGGTATCAGCCCCAGCATTTT. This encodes CASSLRQGYQPQHF.

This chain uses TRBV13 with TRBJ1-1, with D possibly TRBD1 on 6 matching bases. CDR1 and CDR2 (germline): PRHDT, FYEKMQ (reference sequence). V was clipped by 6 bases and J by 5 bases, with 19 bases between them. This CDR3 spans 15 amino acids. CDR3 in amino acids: CASRISGTKRTEAFF. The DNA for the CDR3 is TGTGCCAGCAGGATATCCGGGACAAAGAGGACTGAAGCTTTCTTT.